The rows below give T cell receptor beta chains drawn from one sample of a study of cytomegalovirus exposure and HLA in healthy donors. The repertoire was sequenced with immunoSEQ multiplex PCR; TCRdb's copy has only in-frame clones and lacks some. Here the sample spans 150,000 to 200,000 clones, about 81% being singletons. Sample: PBMCs. All receptors come from a man between 18 and 35 years old in good health and CMV-seronegative. Both conserved end residues are part of each CDR3. Each record gives: J gene, D gene, clone size, V gene, CDR3 protein, CDR3 DNA. D genes are given only for firm matches. A clone size is listed for some rows: how often the clone was seen (once, few, many), or a class if it is expanded.

>TRBJ1-2|NA|NA|TRBV5-5
CASSLGLGRARGYTF
TGTGCCAGCAGCTTGGGGTTAGGCAGGGCGCGTGGCTACACCTTC
>TRBJ1-6|TRBD1|NA|TRBV6-6
CASSPRQGRNSPLHF
TGTGCCAGCAGTCCCCGACAGGGCCGAAATTCACCCCTCCACTTT
>TRBJ2-7|NA|NA|TRBV6-1
CASTTGYPYEQYF
TGTGCCAGCACAACAGGCTACCCCTACGAGCAGTACTTC
>TRBJ1-5|NA|NA|TRBV28
CASSFGGKGQPQHF
TGTGCCAGCAGTTTTGGAGGGAAGGGACAGCCCCAGCATTTT
>TRBJ2-2|NA|NA|TRBV4-2
CASALEEDHTGELFF
TGTGCCAGCGCTTTAGAGGAAGATCACACCGGGGAGCTGTTTTTT
>TRBJ2-7|TRBD1|NA|TRBV11-2
CASSFSRDSSYEQYF
TGTGCCAGCAGCTTTAGTAGGGACAGCTCCTACGAGCAGTACTTC
>TRBJ2-5|NA|NA|TRBV5-1
CASSLGRGQETQYF
TGCGCCAGCAGCCTCGGACGGGGACAAGAGACCCAGTACTTC
>TRBJ2-2|TRBD1|NA|TRBV25-1
CASRADREYTGELFF
TGTGCCAGCAGAGCCGACAGGGAGTACACCGGGGAGCTGTTTTTT
>TRBJ2-2|TRBD2|NA|TRBV7-6
CASSRFPGLANTGELFF
TGTGCCAGCAGCCGATTCCCTGGACTAGCCAACACCGGGGAGCTGTTTTTT
>TRBJ1-2|NA|NA|TRBV29-1
CSAAGINNYGYTF
TGCAGCGCTGCAGGAATCAATAACTATGGCTACACCTTC
>TRBJ1-4|NA|NA|TRBV5-1
CASSLVLPVQRGGNEKLFF
TGCGCCAGCAGCTTAGTTCTCCCGGTACAGCGAGGAGGCAATGAAAAACTGTTTTTT
>TRBJ1-6|NA|few|TRBV4-1
CASSQVLGDSPLHF
TGCGCCAGCAGCCAAGTTTTAGGGGATTCACCCCTCCACTTT
>TRBJ2-5|NA|NA|TRBV19
CASSPGETQYF
TGTGCCAGTAGCCCCGGGGAGACCCAGTACTTC
>TRBJ2-7|TRBD1|NA|TRBV2
CASSGQGRSYEQYF
TGTGCCAGCAGTGGACAGGGGCGGTCCTACGAGCAGTACTTC
>TRBJ1-1|TRBD1|NA|TRBV10-3
CAIWTGIVNTEAFF
TGTGCCATCTGGACAGGGATAGTGAACACTGAAGCTTTCTTT
>TRBJ2-7|NA|NA|TRBV11-2
CASRSRDSYEQYF
TGTGCCTCAAGATCCCGGGACTCCTACGAGCAGTACTTC
>TRBJ2-7|TRBD2|NA|TRBV10-3
CAISEPGTTPYEQYF
TGTGCCATCAGTGAACCAGGGACTACCCCCTACGAGCAGTACTTC
>TRBJ2-2|NA|NA|TRBV6-5
CASSSRGFGGELFF
TGTGCCAGCAGTTCCAGGGGATTCGGCGGGGAGCTGTTTTTT
>TRBJ1-4|TRBD1|NA|TRBV5-1
CASSKGTGNEKLFF
TGCGCCAGCAGTAAAGGGACAGGGAACGAAAAACTGTTTTTT
>TRBJ2-7|TRBD1|few|TRBV28
CASSPPAGTGMDEQYF
TGTGCCAGCAGTCCACCGGCGGGGACAGGGATGGACGAGCAGTACTTC
>TRBJ2-1|TRBD2|NA|TRBV19
CASSVSSGGGEQFF
TGTGCCAGTAGTGTCTCTAGCGGGGGTGGTGAGCAGTTCTTC
>TRBJ1-1|NA|few|TRBV14
CASSQVRTGEAFF
TGTGCCAGCAGCCAAGTGCGAACAGGGGAAGCTTTCTTT
>TRBJ2-5|TRBD2|NA|TRBV4-1
CASSRTSGVQETQYF
TGCGCCAGCAGCAGGACTAGCGGGGTTCAAGAGACCCAGTACTTC
>TRBJ2-3|NA|NA|TRBV11-2
CASSWGGHTDTQYF
TGTGCCAGCAGCTGGGGGGGGCACACAGATACGCAGTATTTT
>TRBJ1-4|NA|NA|TRBV14
CASSPYNVVGGEKLFF
TGTGCCAGCAGCCCGTACAACGTTGTGGGGGGTGAAAAACTGTTTTTT
>TRBJ2-3|NA|NA|TRBV5-1
CASSRYSTDTQYF
TGCGCCAGCAGCCGATACTCCACAGATACGCAGTATTTT
>TRBJ1-2|TRBD1|NA|TRBV5-1
CASSRGDRGSYGYTF
TGCGCCAGCAGCCGCGGGGACAGGGGTAGCTATGGCTACACCTTC
>TRBJ2-7|NA|NA|TRBV6-1
CASSDHWAGSSPEQYF
TGTGCCAGCAGTGACCACTGGGCAGGGTCAAGTCCCGAGCAGTACTTC
>TRBJ2-3|TRBD1|NA|TRBV4-1
CASSQGQGASTDTQYF
TGCGCCAGCAGCCAAGGACAGGGGGCTAGCACAGATACGCAGTATTTT
>TRBJ1-4|TRBD1|NA|TRBV10-3
CAIHNRDSLNEKLFF
TGTGCCATCCACAACCGGGACAGCCTTAATGAAAAACTGTTTTTT
>TRBJ2-7|NA|NA|TRBV7-9
CASSLGLDYEQYF
TGTGCCAGCAGCTTAGGGCTCGACTACGAGCAGTACTTC
>TRBJ1-4|NA|NA|TRBV9
CASSVAPVGGDEKLFF
TGTGCCAGCAGCGTAGCCCCAGTGGGGGGTGATGAAAAACTGTTTTTT
>TRBJ1-1|NA|NA|TRBV27
CASKYLGEAFF
TGTGCCAGCAAATACCTCGGGGAAGCTTTCTTT
>TRBJ2-1|NA|NA|TRBV5-4
CASSPGRSEQFF
TGTGCCAGCAGCCCAGGGCGTTCTGAGCAGTTCTTC
>TRBJ2-5|NA|NA|TRBV19
CASSLRETQYF
TGTGCCAGCTCCTTACGGGAGACCCAGTACTTC
>TRBJ2-7|TRBD1|NA|TRBV2
CASTYWDSEQYF
TGTGCCAGCACCTATTGGGACAGCGAGCAGTACTTC
>TRBJ2-1|TRBD1|NA|TRBV5-4
CASSAGQGDEQFF
TGTGCCAGCAGCGCAGGACAGGGGGATGAGCAGTTCTTC
>TRBJ2-7|NA|NA|TRBV7-9
CSSSLTGSYEQYF
TGTTCCAGCAGCTTAACAGGCTCCTACGAGCAGTACTTC
>TRBJ1-4|TRBD1|NA|TRBV2
CASSPGQIATNEKLFF
TGTGCCAGCAGTCCGGGACAGATTGCAACTAATGAAAAACTGTTTTTT
>TRBJ2-1|TRBD2|NA|TRBV12-5
CASGMTSGGAVNEQFF
TGTGCTAGTGGTATGACTAGCGGGGGGGCTGTTAATGAGCAGTTCTTC
>TRBJ2-1|NA|NA|TRBV6-6
CASSYGPHEQFF
TGTGCCAGCAGTTACGGCCCCCATGAGCAGTTCTTC
>TRBJ2-1|TRBD2|once|TRBV27
CASSPGLPYNEQFF
TGTGCCAGCAGTCCGGGACTACCCTACAATGAGCAGTTCTTC
>TRBJ1-4|TRBD1|NA|TRBV5-8
CASRPRGPDEKLFF
TGTGCCAGCAGACCCAGGGGGCCGGATGAAAAACTGTTTTTT
>TRBJ1-2|NA|NA|TRBV7-9
CASALQANYGYTF
TGTGCCAGCGCCCTCCAGGCTAACTATGGCTACACCTTC
>TRBJ1-1|NA|few|TRBV6-6
CASSYADWERAFF
TGTGCCAGCAGTTACGCGGACTGGGAAAGGGCTTTCTTT
>TRBJ1-4|NA|NA|TRBV4-1
CASSQPGNEKLFF
TGCGCCAGCAGCCAACCCGGGAATGAAAAACTGTTTTTT
>TRBJ1-1|NA|NA|TRBV18
CASSPPQARTEAFF
TGTGCCAGCTCACCACCCCAGGCTCGGACTGAAGCTTTCTTT
>TRBJ1-2|NA|few|TRBV11-2
CASSSGIRTNYGYTF
TGTGCCAGCAGCTCAGGGATCCGAACGAACTATGGCTACACCTTC
>TRBJ2-7|TRBD1|NA|TRBV15
CATSGTRDRDGEQYF
TGTGCCACCAGCGGAACCAGAGACAGGGACGGCGAGCAGTACTTC
>TRBJ1-2|TRBD1|NA|TRBV4-1
CASSQTVGGGYGYTF
TGCGCCAGCAGCCAAACGGTAGGGGGCGGCTATGGCTACACCTTC
>TRBJ1-5|TRBD1|NA|TRBV28
CASRRGQSYQPQHF
TGTGCCAGCAGGCGGGGACAGTCTTATCAGCCCCAGCATTTT
>TRBJ1-4|TRBD1|NA|TRBV7-6
CASSFPGQGASRATNEKLFF
TGTGCCAGCAGCTTTCCCGGACAGGGGGCTTCGAGAGCAACTAATGAAAAACTGTTTTTT
>TRBJ2-1|TRBD2|NA|TRBV9
CASSVGLAHNEQFF
TGTGCCAGCAGCGTCGGACTAGCCCACAATGAGCAGTTCTTC
>TRBJ2-1|TRBD1|few|TRBV27
CASSHTRDRAYNEQFF
TGTGCCAGCAGCCATACACGGGACAGGGCCTACAATGAGCAGTTCTTC